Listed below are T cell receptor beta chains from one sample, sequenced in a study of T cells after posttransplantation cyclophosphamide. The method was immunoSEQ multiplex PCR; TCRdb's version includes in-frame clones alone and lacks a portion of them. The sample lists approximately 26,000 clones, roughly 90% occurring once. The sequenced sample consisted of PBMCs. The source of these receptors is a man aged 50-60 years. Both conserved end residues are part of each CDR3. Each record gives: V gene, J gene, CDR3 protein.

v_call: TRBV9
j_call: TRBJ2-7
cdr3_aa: CASSVRINSYEQYF

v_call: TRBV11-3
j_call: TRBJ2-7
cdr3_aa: CASSFYYEQYF

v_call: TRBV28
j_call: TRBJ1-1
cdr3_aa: CASSFRGPSDTEAFF

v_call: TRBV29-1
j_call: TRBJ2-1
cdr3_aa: CSVEGLSLRVGSSYNEQFF

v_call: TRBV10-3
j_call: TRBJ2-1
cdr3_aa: CAISESLSGGYNEQFF

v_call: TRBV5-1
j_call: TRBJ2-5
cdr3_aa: CASSLGAGSLETQYF

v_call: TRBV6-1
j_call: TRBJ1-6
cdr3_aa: CASVSGNSYNSPLHF

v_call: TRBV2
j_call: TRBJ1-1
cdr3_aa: CASSLGQGRMNTEAFF

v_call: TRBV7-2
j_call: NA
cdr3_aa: CASSLDGGSYEQYF

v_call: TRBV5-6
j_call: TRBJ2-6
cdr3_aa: CASSLGLGSSGANVLTF

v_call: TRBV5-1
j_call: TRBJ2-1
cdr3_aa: CASSLGGSSYNEQFF

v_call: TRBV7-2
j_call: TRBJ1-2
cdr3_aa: CASSLEGVRPGDGYTF

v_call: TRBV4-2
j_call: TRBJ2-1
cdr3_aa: CASSQAFGLAGYNEQFF

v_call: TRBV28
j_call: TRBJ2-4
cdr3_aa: CASSLKGGKNIQYF

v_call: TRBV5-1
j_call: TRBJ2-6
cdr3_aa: CASRDGGAGANVLTF

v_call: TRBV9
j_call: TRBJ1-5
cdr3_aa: CASSPGREGQPQHF

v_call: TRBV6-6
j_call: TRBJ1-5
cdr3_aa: CASKGGAGNQPQHF

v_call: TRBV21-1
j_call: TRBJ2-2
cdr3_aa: CACRALNLIAGNTGELFF

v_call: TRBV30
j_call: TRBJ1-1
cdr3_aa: CAWSPRSNTEAFF

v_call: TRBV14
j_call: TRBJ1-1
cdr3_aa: CASSQDLYTEAFF

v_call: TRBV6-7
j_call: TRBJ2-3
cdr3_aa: CASSYSMIAWTADTQYF

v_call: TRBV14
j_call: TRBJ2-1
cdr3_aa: CASSQRRGEVINEQFF

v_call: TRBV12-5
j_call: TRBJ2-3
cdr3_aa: CASGFSYSTDTQYF

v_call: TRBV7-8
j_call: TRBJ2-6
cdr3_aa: CASSLVEGANVLTF

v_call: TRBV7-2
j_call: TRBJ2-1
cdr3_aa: CASSSSTGTGQFF

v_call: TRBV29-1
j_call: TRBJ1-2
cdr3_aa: CSVEGIGGGYTF

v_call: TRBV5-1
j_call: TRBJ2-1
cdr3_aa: CASSLLDFNNEQFF

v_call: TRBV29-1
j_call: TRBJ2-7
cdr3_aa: CSVEGAFGEQYF

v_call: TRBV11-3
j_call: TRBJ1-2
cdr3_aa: CASSLGPLGYGYTF

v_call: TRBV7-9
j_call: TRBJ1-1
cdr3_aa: CASSLAEAFF

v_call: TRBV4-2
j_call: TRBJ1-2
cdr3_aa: CASSQEWSLQGSTYTF

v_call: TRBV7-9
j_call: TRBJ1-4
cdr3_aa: CASSLGQGRATNEKLFF

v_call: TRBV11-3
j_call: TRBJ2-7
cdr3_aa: CASSLTWAQTYEQYF

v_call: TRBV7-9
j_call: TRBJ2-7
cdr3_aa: CASSLVYSYEQYF

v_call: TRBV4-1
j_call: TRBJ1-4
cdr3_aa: CASSPSHKKLFF

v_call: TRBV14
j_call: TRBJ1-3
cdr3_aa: CASSQDVGGVSGNTIYF

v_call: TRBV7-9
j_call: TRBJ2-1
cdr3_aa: CASSLFPPRDNEQFF

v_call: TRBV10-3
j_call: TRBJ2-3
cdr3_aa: CASRLAGVSTDTQYF

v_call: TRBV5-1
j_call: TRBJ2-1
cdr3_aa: CASSLGSASGNGDEQFF

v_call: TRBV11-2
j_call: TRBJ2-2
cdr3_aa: CASSLDPGNTGELFF

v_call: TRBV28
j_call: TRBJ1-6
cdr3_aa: CASSFPGDNSPLHF

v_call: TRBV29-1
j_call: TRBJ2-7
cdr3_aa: CSVGVDISEQYF

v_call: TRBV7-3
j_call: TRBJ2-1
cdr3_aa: CASSFGGGSSYNEQFF

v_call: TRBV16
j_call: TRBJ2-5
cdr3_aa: CASSPGTGQETQYF